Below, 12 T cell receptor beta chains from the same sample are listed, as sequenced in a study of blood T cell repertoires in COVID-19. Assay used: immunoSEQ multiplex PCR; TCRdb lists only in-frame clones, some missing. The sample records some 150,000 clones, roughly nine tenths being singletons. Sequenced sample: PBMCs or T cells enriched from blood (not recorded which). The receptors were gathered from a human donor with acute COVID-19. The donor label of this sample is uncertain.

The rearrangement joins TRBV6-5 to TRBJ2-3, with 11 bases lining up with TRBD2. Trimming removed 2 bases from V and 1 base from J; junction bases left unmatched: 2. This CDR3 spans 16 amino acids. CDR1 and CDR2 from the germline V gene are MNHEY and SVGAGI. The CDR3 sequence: CASSYIAGGGTDTQYF. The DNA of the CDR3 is TGTGCCAGCAGTTACATAGCGGGGGGGGGCACAGATACGCAGTATTTT.

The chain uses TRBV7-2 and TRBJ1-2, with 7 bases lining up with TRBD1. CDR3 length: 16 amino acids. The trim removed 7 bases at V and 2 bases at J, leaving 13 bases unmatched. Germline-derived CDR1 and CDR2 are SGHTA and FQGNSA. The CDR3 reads CASIPIGRGRNYGYTF. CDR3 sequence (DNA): TGTGCCAGCATCCCAATAGGTAGGGGGCGGAACTATGGCTACACCTTC.

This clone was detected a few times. CDR3 residues: CASSLLQGKGDSPLHF. The CDR3, as DNA: TGCGCCAGCAGCCTCTTACAGGGGAAAGGGGATTCACCCCTCCACTTT. The chain has TRBV5-1 and TRBJ1-6, with TRBD1 matching 7 bases. The germline V gene encodes CDR1 SGHRS and CDR2 YFSETQ. This CDR3 contains 16 residues. V was pared by 4 bases and J by 8 bases, with 12 bases of the junction left unmatched.

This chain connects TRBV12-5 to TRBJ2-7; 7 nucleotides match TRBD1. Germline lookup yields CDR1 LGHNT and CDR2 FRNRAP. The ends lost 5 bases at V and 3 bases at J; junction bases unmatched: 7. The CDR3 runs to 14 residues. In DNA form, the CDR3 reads TGTGCTAGTGGTAAAGTAGACAGGGACTACGAGCAGTACTTC. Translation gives CASGKVDRDYEQYF. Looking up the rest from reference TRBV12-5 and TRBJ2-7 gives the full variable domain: DARVTQTPRHKVTEMGQEVTMRCQPILGHNTVFWYRQTMMQGLELLAYFRNRAPLDDSGMPKDRFSAEMPDATLATLKIQPSEPRDSAVYFCASGKVDRDYEQYFGPGTRLTVT.

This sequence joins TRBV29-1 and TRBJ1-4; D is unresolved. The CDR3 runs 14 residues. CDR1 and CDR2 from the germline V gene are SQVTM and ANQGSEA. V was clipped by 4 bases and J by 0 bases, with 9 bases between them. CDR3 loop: CSVGRGSTNEKLFF. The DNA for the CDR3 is TGCAGCGTTGGACGGGGATCAACTAATGAAAAACTGTTTTTT.

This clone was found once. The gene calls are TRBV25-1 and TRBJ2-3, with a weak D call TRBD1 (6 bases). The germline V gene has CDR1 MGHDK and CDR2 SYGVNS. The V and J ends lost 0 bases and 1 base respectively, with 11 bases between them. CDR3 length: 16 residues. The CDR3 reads CASSEYLAGGTDTQYF. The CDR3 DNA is TGTGCCAGCAGTGAATATCTGGCAGGGGGCACAGATACGCAGTATTTT.

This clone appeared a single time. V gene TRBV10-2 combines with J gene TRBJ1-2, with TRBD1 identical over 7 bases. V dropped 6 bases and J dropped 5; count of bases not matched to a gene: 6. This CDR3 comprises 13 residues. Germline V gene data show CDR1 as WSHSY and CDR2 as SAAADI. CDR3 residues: CASRPTGIYGYTF. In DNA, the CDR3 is TGCGCCAGCAGGCCGACAGGGATTTATGGCTACACCTTC.

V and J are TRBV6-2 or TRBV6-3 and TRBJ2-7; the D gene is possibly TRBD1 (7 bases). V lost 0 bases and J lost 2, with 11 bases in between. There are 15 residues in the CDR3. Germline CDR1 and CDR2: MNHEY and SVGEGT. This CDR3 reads CASSYSEGTAYEQYF. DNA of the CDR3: TGTGCCAGCAGTTACTCGGAGGGGACAGCCTACGAGCAGTACTTC.

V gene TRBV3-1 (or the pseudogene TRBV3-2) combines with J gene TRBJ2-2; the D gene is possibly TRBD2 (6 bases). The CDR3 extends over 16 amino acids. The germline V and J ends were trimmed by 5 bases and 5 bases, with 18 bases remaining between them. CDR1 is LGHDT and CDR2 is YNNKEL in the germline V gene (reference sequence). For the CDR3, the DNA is TGTGCCAGCAGCGGGAGGATCGGCGCCCGTACCGGGGAGCTGTTTTTT. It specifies CASSGRIGARTGELFF.

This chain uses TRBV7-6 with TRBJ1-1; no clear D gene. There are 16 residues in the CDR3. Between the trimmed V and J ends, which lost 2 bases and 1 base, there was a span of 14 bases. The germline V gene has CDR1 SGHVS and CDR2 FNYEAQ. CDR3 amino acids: CASSLNAPGENTEAFF. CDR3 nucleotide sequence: TGTGCCAGCAGCTTAAACGCCCCGGGAGAGAACACTGAAGCTTTCTTT.

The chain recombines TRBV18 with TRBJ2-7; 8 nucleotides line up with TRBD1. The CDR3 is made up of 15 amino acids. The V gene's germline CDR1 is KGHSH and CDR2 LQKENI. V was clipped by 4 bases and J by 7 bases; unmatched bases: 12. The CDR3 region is CASSLRTGGPWEQYF. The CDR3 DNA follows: TGTGCCAGCTCACTACGAACAGGGGGTCCGTGGGAGCAGTACTTC.

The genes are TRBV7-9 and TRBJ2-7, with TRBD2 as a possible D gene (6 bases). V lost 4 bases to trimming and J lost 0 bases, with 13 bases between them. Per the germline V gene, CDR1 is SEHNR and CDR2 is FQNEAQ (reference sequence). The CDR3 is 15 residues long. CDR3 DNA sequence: TGTGCCAGCAGCTCCGGGAGTGGGAGCTCCTACGAGCAGTACTTC. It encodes CASSSGSGSSYEQYF.